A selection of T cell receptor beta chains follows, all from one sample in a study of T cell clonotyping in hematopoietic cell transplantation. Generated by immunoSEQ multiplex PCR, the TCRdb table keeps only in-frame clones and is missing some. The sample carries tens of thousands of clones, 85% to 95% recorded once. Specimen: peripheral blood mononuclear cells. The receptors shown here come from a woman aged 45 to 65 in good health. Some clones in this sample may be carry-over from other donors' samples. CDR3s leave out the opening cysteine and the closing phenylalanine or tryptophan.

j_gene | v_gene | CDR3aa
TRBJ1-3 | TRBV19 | ASFDRGRGNTIY
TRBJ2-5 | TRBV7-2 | ASSSGRRETQY
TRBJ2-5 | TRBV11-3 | ASSANGHVQETQY
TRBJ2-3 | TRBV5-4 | ASRGDTFSTDTQY
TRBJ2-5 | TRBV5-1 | ASSLNGGAPETQY
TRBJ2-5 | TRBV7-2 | ASTPTSGGGEYQETQY
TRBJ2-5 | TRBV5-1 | ASSFSGLAGETQY
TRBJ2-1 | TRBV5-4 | ASSPDRLNEQF
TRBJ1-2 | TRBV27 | ASSYRDRDYGYT
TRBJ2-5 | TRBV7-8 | ASSSDRGETQY
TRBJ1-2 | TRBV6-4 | ASSPDQGAPYGYT
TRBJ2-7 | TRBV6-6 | ASSYGTVREQY
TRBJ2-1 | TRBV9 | ASSVGGEQF
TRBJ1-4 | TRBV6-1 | ASSEPRESF
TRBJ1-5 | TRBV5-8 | ASSLGGAPDQPQH
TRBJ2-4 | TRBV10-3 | AISEYRGDIQY
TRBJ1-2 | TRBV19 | ASRERAFYGYT
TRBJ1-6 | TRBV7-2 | ASSPGSYSYNSPLH
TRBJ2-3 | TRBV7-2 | ASSSRQGPDTQY
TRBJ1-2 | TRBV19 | ASSIAAAVVNGYT
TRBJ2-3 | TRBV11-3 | ASSSTGQGTDTQY
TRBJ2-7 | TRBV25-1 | ASQNQYYEQY
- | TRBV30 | AWSVFGQEEPEQY
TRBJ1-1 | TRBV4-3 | ASSQVLGSDTEAF
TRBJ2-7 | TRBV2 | ASSEVGRGNYEQY
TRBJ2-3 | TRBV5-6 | ASSSSGVTDTQY
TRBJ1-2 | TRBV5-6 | ASSLQWRDYT
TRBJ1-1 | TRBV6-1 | ATKNDRGHGTEAF
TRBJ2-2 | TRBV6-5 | ASSSGQAANTGELF
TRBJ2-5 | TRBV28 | ASSGWRGQETQY
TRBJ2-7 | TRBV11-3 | ASSFVAGQGTYEQY
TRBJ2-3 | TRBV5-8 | ASRYSGGDTQY
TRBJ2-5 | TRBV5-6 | ASSFGLAKETQY